The 27 T cell receptor beta chains given below trace back to one sample, sequenced in a study of T cell responses to AZD1222 COVID-19 vaccine (dated by TCRdb to about 2021). The library was obtained by the immunoSEQ multiplex PCR assay. TCRdb provides this immuneACCESS table in a form limited to in-frame rearrangements. Some clones are lacking; in checked studies, under half of them reflect an unresolved V gene, and why the rest are absent is not known. In this sample the table shows fewer than 120,000 clones, approximately 90% of which occur a single time. The ten largest clonotypes hold approximately 8% of the sample. Sample time point, as interpreted from the label and publication: baseline before first vaccination. The sequences come from peripheral blood, collected on day 0 of AZD1222 vaccination. These receptors all stem from an adult in good health.

The chain couples TRBV6-5 to TRBJ2-1; TRBD2 aligns across 8 bases. This CDR3 is built from 15 residues. The V gene end was trimmed by 6 bases and the J gene end by 0 bases; junction bases not matched to a gene: 4. Germline V gives CDR1 MNHEY, CDR2 SVGAGI. The CDR3, as DNA: TGTGCCAGCAGGAGGGCGGGGGGCTCCTACAATGAGCAGTTCTTC. Encoded protein: CASRRAGGSYNEQFF.

The chain couples TRBV7-9 to TRBJ2-5; D is possibly TRBD1 (6 bases). Trimming left V 3 bases short and J 4 bases short, with 12 bases between. The germline V gene encodes CDR1 SEHNR and CDR2 FQNEAQ (reference sequence). This CDR3 has 14 residues. CDR3 protein: CASSFLKDRETQYF. In DNA, the CDR3 is TGTGCCAGCAGCTTCTTAAAGGACAGAGAGACCCAGTACTTC.

This clone was counted only a few times. The chain uses TRBV2 and TRBJ1-4; a weak D match, TRBD1 (5 bases). This CDR3 spans 14 amino acids. Between the trimmed V and J ends, which lost 6 bases and 4 bases, there was a span of 12 bases. Germline assignment: CDR1 SNHLY and CDR2 FYNNEI. The CDR3 spells CASRQQVLNEKLFF. The DNA for the CDR3 is TGTGCCAGCAGGCAACAGGTCCTTAATGAAAAACTGTTTTTT.

This chain joins TRBV28 and TRBJ2-4; D is unclear. CDR1 is MDHEN and CDR2 is SYDVKM in the germline V gene. Trimming stripped 3 bases from V and 4 bases from J, with 4 bases between. The CDR3 totals 12 residues. The CDR3 DNA reads as TGTGCCAGCAGTTTGGCTAAAAACATTCAGTACTTC. Translation gives CASSLAKNIQYF. The whole variable domain, filled in from reference TRBV28 and TRBJ2-4, reads DVKVTQSSRYLVKRTGEKVFLECVQDMDHENMFWYRQDPGLGLRLIYFSYDVKMKEKGDIPEGYSVSREKKERFSLILESASTNQTSMYLCASSLAKNIQYFGAGTRLSVL.

This rearrangement joins TRBV28 to TRBJ1-5; 7 nucleotides align to TRBD1. The CDR3 runs 12 residues. CDR1 is MDHEN and CDR2 is SYDVKM in the germline V gene. Trimming removed 4 bases from V and 15 bases from J; junction bases left unmatched: 9. CDR3 region: CASSWLGTERHF. The CDR3 DNA follows: TGTGCCAGCAGTTGGCTCGGGACAGAAAGGCATTTT.

This sequence joins TRBV7-9 and TRBJ1-3, with 7 bases that match TRBD1. V was clipped by 6 bases and J by 4 bases; unmatched bases: 6. Germline values: CDR1 SEHNR, CDR2 FQNEAQ (reference sequence). The CDR3 has 14 amino acids. Written as DNA, the CDR3 is TGTGCCAGCAGTTCCCTCAGGGGGGGAAACACCATATATTTT. This gives the protein CASSSLRGGNTIYF.

This chain connects TRBV19 to TRBJ2-1, with TRBD1 identical over 8 bases. V lost 9 bases to trimming and J lost 6 bases; unmatched junction nucleotides: 10. CDR3 length: 14 residues. Germline CDR1 and CDR2: LNHDA and SQIVND (reference sequence). This chain's CDR3 is CASQKTGGINEQFF. In DNA, the CDR3 is TGTGCCAGCCAGAAAACAGGGGGAATCAATGAGCAGTTCTTC.

The gene calls are TRBV7-8 and TRBJ2-3; weak D call: TRBD2 (6 bases). CDR1 and CDR2 from the germline V gene are SGHVS and FQNEAQ. V was clipped by 5 bases and J by 1 base, with 16 bases between them. This CDR3 has 16 residues. The CDR3 loop is CASSPQRERGTDTQYF. The CDR3 DNA reads as TGTGCCAGCAGCCCCCAAAGAGAGCGGGGCACAGATACGCAGTATTTT.

The chain combines TRBV10-2 with TRBJ1-5; D is ambiguous. V lost 0 bases and J 4 bases, leaving 13 bases between the germline ends. This CDR3 comprises 16 residues. The V gene's germline CDR1 is WSHSY and CDR2 SAAADI. In DNA, the CDR3 is TGCGCCAGCAGTGAGTCATCCCAGCGGGGTAATCAGCCCCAGCATTTT. Translating it yields CASSESSQRGNQPQHF.

The V call is TRBV4-1, the J call TRBJ1-4; D not certain. The V end was cut by 3 bases, the J end by 3 bases, with 14 bases between. CDR1 and CDR2 (germline): MGHRA, YSYEKL. The CDR3 spans 16 residues. The CDR3 nucleotides read TGCGCCAGCAGCCAGCAGGCCCTCCTTTCTAATGAAAAACTGTTTTTT. Translating gives CASSQQALLSNEKLFF.

CDR3 DNA sequence: TGTGCCAGCAGTTTATTAGGGGGTAGCAATCAGCCCCAGCATTTT. The encoded protein is CASSLLGGSNQPQHF. The chain carries TRBV27 and TRBJ1-5; tentative D call: TRBD1 (6 bases). Germline assignment: CDR1 MNHEY and CDR2 SMNVEV (reference sequence). V was pared by 1 base and J by 0 bases, with 7 bases between. This CDR3 is 15 amino acids long.

CDR3 in DNA: TGTGCCAGCAGCTTAGTGACGGCTTACGAGCAGTACTTC. It is translated as CASSLVTAYEQYF. This chain connects TRBV7-9 to TRBJ2-7; D gene ambiguous. V was shortened by 1 base and J by 4 bases, with 8 bases between the two germline ends. The CDR3 contains 13 residues. Germline-derived CDR1 and CDR2 are SEHNR and FQNEAQ (reference sequence).

This chain links TRBV9 with TRBJ2-7; D perhaps matches TRBD2 (5 bases). The CDR3 runs to 15 residues. Per germline, CDR1 SGDLS and CDR2 YYNGEE. V lost 0 bases to trimming and J lost 0 bases, with 10 bases between them. The CDR3 region is CASSVAPGSSYEQYF. DNA of the CDR3: TGTGCCAGCAGCGTAGCCCCTGGGAGCTCCTACGAGCAGTACTTC.

The rearrangement links TRBV11-2 to TRBJ1-1; D might be TRBD1 (6 bases). V was shortened by 5 bases and J by 2 bases, with 15 bases between the two germline ends. This CDR3 spans 15 amino acids. Germline CDR1 and CDR2: SGHAT and FQNNGV. Here the CDR3 DNA reads TGTGCCAGCAGCGTGACAGGTTACCCCAACACTGAAGCTTTCTTT. It translates to CASSVTGYPNTEAFF.

The chain couples TRBV6-5 to TRBJ1-2; 8 bases are shared with TRBD1. V dropped 2 bases and J dropped 2; count of bases not matched to a gene: 7. From germline, CDR1 is MNHEY and CDR2 SVGAGI. The CDR3 length is 16 residues. CDR3 nucleotides: TGTGCCAGCAGTTACCCGGACAGGGCGAAAAACTATGGCTACACCTTC. This sequence encodes CASSYPDRAKNYGYTF.

The chain employs TRBV19 and TRBJ2-3; D not resolved. This CDR3 spans 14 amino acids. V dropped 7 bases and J dropped 2 bases, with 13 bases sitting between them. Germline V gene lookup returns CDR1 LNHDA and CDR2 SQIVND (reference sequence). For the CDR3, the DNA is TGTGCCAGTACCCTAGACAAAACCACAGATACGCAGTATTTT. Its protein product is CASTLDKTTDTQYF.

The chain is built from TRBV19 and TRBJ2-2; TRBD2 matches at 14 bases. The CDR3 covers 16 residues. Germline V gives CDR1 LNHDA, CDR2 SQIVND (reference sequence). The J segment lost 8 bases and the V segment lost 4 bases, leaving 6 bases of the junction unmatched. This CDR3 is CASSKGLAGGQGELFF. The CDR3, as DNA: TGTGCCAGTAGTAAAGGACTAGCGGGGGGTCAGGGGGAGCTGTTTTTT.

This clone was found a few times. The chain has TRBV12-3 or TRBV12-4 and TRBJ1-5; 11 bases align to TRBD1. V shed 6 bases, J shed 5 bases, and the junction held 0 bases outside the gene matches. This CDR3 region has 13 residues. CDR3 in amino acids: CASRGQGDQPQHF. The CDR3, as DNA: TGTGCCAGCAGGGGACAGGGGGATCAGCCCCAGCATTTT.

This clone was recorded only once. CDR3 in DNA: TGTGCCAGCAGCTCCCGGGACACTAAGACGAAAGAGACCCAGTACTTC. Protein product: CASSSRDTKTKETQYF. The chain combines TRBV13 with TRBJ2-5; possibly TRBD1 for D (6 bases). The CDR3 sequence is 16 residues long. Germline CDR1 PRHDT, CDR2 FYEKMQ (reference sequence). V lost 4 bases to trimming and J lost 3 bases, with 18 bases between them.

The J gene is TRBJ2-1, the V gene TRBV5-4; 11 nucleotides match TRBD2. Germline CDR1 reads SGHNT; CDR2 reads YYREEE (reference sequence). Unmatched junction bases numbered 6, after V lost 2 bases and J lost 5 bases. The length of the CDR3 is 16 residues. This chain's CDR3 is CASSLVAGGPDNEQFF. Written as DNA, the CDR3 is TGTGCCAGCAGCTTAGTAGCGGGGGGGCCAGACAATGAGCAGTTCTTC.

The chain carries TRBV28 and TRBJ1-5; no firm D call. Per the germline V gene, CDR1 is MDHEN and CDR2 is SYDVKM. The CDR3 is 15 residues long. The V end was cut by 6 bases, the J end by 2 bases, with 14 bases between. This chain's CDR3 is CASSLGTLGNQPQHF. DNA for the CDR3: TGTGCCAGCAGCCTCGGTACCTTGGGCAATCAGCCCCAGCATTTT.

The chain links TRBV6-6 to TRBJ2-7; 8 positions agree with TRBD1. Germline V gene sequence: CDR1 MNHNY, CDR2 SVGAGI (reference sequence). V was pared by 6 bases and J by 2 bases, with 12 bases of the junction left unmatched. CDR3 size: 16 residues. Here the CDR3 reads CASRAVQGQGTYEQYF. DNA of the CDR3: TGTGCCAGCAGAGCAGTCCAAGGACAGGGAACCTACGAGCAGTACTTC.

The CDR3 nucleotides are TGTGCCATCCAGGTGGGAAGCGGCCTGAACACCGGGGAGCTGTTTTTT. The encoded protein is CAIQVGSGLNTGELFF. The chain combines TRBV11-3 with TRBJ2-2; tentatively, D is TRBD2 (5 bases). The germline V and J ends were trimmed by 10 bases and 1 base, with 19 bases remaining between them. The CDR3 extends over 16 amino acids. The germline V gene has CDR1 SGHNT and CDR2 YENEEA.

The chain couples TRBV5-4 to TRBJ2-7; 7 nucleotides match TRBD2. V was pared by 0 bases and J by 7 bases, with 7 bases of the junction left unmatched. The CDR3 contains 14 residues. Germline V gene data show CDR1 as SGHNT and CDR2 as YYREEE (reference sequence). The CDR3: CASSLVAGRGEQYF. The CDR3 DNA follows: TGTGCCAGCAGCTTGGTGGCCGGGCGGGGGGAGCAGTACTTC.

The genes are TRBV30 and TRBJ1-5, with 12 bases matching TRBD1. CDR3 size: 14 residues. V shed 4 bases and J 9 bases; nucleotides not matched to a gene: 7. Germline lookup yields CDR1 GTSNPN and CDR2 SVGIG (reference sequence). The CDR3 region is CAWNAGTGGLPQHF. Here the CDR3 DNA reads TGTGCCTGGAACGCCGGGACAGGGGGCTTGCCCCAGCATTTT.

The chain uses TRBV7-9 and TRBJ2-5, with D possibly being TRBD1 (6 bases). Germline assignment: CDR1 SEHNR and CDR2 FQNEAQ (reference sequence). The CDR3 has 13 residues. Trimming took 5 bases from V and 5 from J, leaving 12 bases between them. The CDR3 reads CASSTGPGETQYF. The DNA for the CDR3 is TGTGCCAGCAGCACAGGGCCGGGGGAGACCCAGTACTTC.

This chain uses TRBV5-1 with TRBJ2-7; 8 bases agree with TRBD1. With 5 bases clipped from V and 5 bases from J, the junction kept 12 bases outside the gene matches. The CDR3 consists of 15 residues. Germline CDR1 reads SGHRS; CDR2 reads YFSETQ. DNA of the CDR3: TGCGCCAGCAGACCCCCCAGACAGGGGCGCCACGAGCAGTACTTC. Amino acid sequence: CASRPPRQGRHEQYF.